This TCR beta chain stems from a study of post-analysis software for immune sequencing data. Germline V lookup: CDR1 SGHRS, CDR2 YFSETQ. CDR3 length equals 17 residues. Trimming took 1 base from V and 0 from J; bases not matched to a gene: 7. Study-wide findings and caveats: Strong co-clustering by F measure was evident for samples that had been prepared in the same batch. When compared against controls, multiple sclerosis patients showed significantly lower normalized Chao1 diversity. TRBV5-6, TRBV5-1 and TRBV20-1 belonged to a set of roughly 5 TRBV segments that were more frequent in patients than controls.

Built from TCR beta cDNA, the libraries had unique molecular identifiers in them. Each batch of 1 to 10 million T cells produced 500,000 to 550,000 cDNA molecules. TCRdb re-derived calls from the PCR reads in MiXCR, one entry per CDR3 protein. In the table there are roughly 200,000 distinct CDR3 sequences, roughly 28% of which are singletons. This clonotype came up many times. Its antigen is not known. This clonotype was obtained from a girl aged 2-17 years with multiple sclerosis. The gene calls are TRBV5-1 and TRBJ2-1; 7 nucleotides line up with TRBD2. The sample was blood. CDR3: CASSLKTSPSSYNEQFF. The CDR3 DNA follows: TGCGCCAGCAGCTTGAAGACTAGCCCTAGCTCCTACAATGAGCAGTTCTTC.